This TCR beta chain was captured in a study of T cell clones after liver transplantation. At the level of the study: A pre-transplant mixed lymphocyte reaction with TCRbeta sequencing defined graft-donor-reactive clones followed in post-transplant blood. Apart from three HCV-positive recipients, transplants were for non-autoimmune, non-viral reasons.

V was pared by 2 bases and J by 10 bases, with 4 bases of the junction left unmatched. The CDR3 has 12 residues. The germline V gene encodes CDR1 SGHAT and CDR2 FQNNGV. This table comes from immunoSEQ multiplex PCR, and its TCRdb copy is limited to in-frame clones, with some not included. Of around 15,000 clones listed, 92% were seen once; the top ten hold less than 60%. The rearrangement joins TRBV11-2 to TRBJ1-1; 7 bases are shared with TRBD1. The source was CD8+ T cells from blood, collected before liver transplant. The receptor was isolated from a human donor who received a liver transplant. CDR3 coding DNA: TGTGCCAGCAGCTTATGGACAGGACGAGCTTTCTTT. It is translated as CASSLWTGRAFF.